The clone carrying this T cell receptor (beta chain) has just a few counts. The sample comes from a study of OX40 agonist ivuxolimab in advanced cancers. Produced via immunoSEQ multiplex PCR; TCRdb's table is partial and in-frame only. Among 55,000 to 90,000 clones listed, about 82% were seen once. Trimming left V 6 bases short and J 5 bases short, with 20 bases between. The CDR3 has 15 residues. The germline V gene has CDR1 MNHNS and CDR2 SASEGT. This receptor was taken from an adult with an advanced solid tumor such as melanoma, head and neck, liver or kidney cancer. The V gene is TRBV6-1, the J gene TRBJ2-7; TRBD1 might be the D (7 bases). The source was CD4+ or CD8+ T cells sorted from blood, collected in a trial of the OX40 agonist ivuxolimab. The DNA of the CDR3 is TGTGCCAGCAGCAAAGCAGGAGGGGGCCTGGACGAGCAGTACTTC. It yields the protein CASSKAGGGLDEQYF.